Here is one T cell receptor (beta chain) with its context. Its antigen is undetermined. An end of the junction differs from the germline gene, which may be a read error. This sample is part of a study of identical twins. From germline, CDR1 is LGHDT and CDR2 YNNKEL (reference sequence). The CDR3 is 15 amino acids. A single record per CDR3 protein comes from TCRdb applying MiXCR to the 5' RACE reads. This sample has roughly 690,000 distinct CDR3 sequences, with less than 25% found just once. Overall study results and limits: Partly confounded zero-insertion analyses could result from invariant MAIT and iNKT cells.

The same data also went into a second study, on T cells expressing NK-cell markers.

The sequenced material came from PBMCs. The TCR originated in a young woman in good health. This chain uses TRBV3-1 with TRBJ2-7; TRBD1 matches at 11 bases. Here the CDR3 DNA reads TGTGCCAGCAGCCTACCGGGGACAGGGGGTAACGTGCAGCACTTC. The encoded protein is CASSLPGTGGNVQHF.